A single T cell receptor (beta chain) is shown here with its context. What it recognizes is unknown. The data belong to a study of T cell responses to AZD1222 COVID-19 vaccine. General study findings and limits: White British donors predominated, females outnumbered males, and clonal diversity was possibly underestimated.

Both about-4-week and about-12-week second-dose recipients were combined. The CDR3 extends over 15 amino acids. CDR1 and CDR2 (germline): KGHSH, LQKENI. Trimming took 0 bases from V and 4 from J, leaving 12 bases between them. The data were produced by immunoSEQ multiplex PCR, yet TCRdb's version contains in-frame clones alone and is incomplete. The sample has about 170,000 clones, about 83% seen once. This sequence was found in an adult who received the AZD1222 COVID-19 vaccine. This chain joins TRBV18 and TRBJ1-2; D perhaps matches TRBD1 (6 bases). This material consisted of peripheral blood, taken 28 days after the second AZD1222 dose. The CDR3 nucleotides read TGTGCCAGCTCACCACCACAGGGCCTTGGCTATGGCTACACCTTC. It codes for CASSPPQGLGYGYTF.